These 21 T cell receptor beta chains were all obtained from the same sample, sequenced in a study of blood T cells in healthy people across ages. The authors ran a second PCR of roughly 6 to 11 cycles using a sample-barcoded 5' primer and a J-beta primer mix. Each CDR3 protein gets one entry after TCRdb re-called the 5' RACE reads with MiXCR. Seen here are over 950,000 distinct CDR3 sequences, 51% observed once, and the top ten hold around 21%. The sample comprised blood. The receptor source for this set is a woman aged 60-75 years in good health.

This chain links TRBV20-1 with TRBJ2-5, with 10 bases identical to TRBD2. Per the germline V gene, CDR1 is DFQATT and CDR2 is SNEGSKA (reference sequence). The trim removed 7 bases at V and 2 bases at J, leaving 13 bases unmatched. This CDR3 has 16 amino acids. CDR3 DNA sequence: TGCAGTGGTGCGGCTAGCGGGAGTGGGTTACAAGAGACCCAGTACTTC. This sequence encodes CSGAASGSGLQETQYF.

This chain uses TRBV5-1 with TRBJ2-1, with 7 bases identical to TRBD1. Germline V gene sequence: CDR1 SGHRS, CDR2 YFSETQ. This CDR3 comprises 16 residues. V was pared by 0 bases and J by 2 bases, with 5 bases of the junction left unmatched. CDR3: CASSLGDRAPYNEQFF. As DNA, the CDR3 is TGCGCCAGCAGCTTGGGCGACAGGGCACCCTACAATGAGCAGTTCTTC.

This chain links TRBV7-2 with TRBJ2-3; 12 positions match TRBD2. This CDR3 has 15 residues. The V gene end was trimmed by 6 bases and the J gene end by 6 bases; junction bases not matched to a gene: 7. CDR1 is SGHTA, CDR2 FQGNSA, per germline. The CDR3 sequence: CASRPRTSGIDTQYF. In DNA, the CDR3 is TGTGCCAGCAGGCCCCGGACTAGCGGGATTGATACGCAGTATTTT. Full variable domain (remainder filled in from reference TRBV7-2 and TRBJ2-3): GAGVSQSPSNKVTEKGKDVELRCDPISGHTALYWYRQSLGQGLEFLIYFQGNSAPDKSGLPSDRFSAERTGGSVSTLTIQRTQQEDSAVYLCASRPRTSGIDTQYFGPGTRLTVL.

This clonotype was seen a handful of times. This rearrangement joins TRBV27 to TRBJ2-3; D not resolved. From germline, CDR1 is MNHEY and CDR2 SMNVEV (reference sequence). The V and J ends lost 6 bases and 0 bases respectively, with 7 bases between them. The CDR3 length is 13 residues. The CDR3 protein is CASRHGSTDTQYF. The CDR3, as DNA: TGTGCCAGCAGGCACGGTAGCACAGATACGCAGTATTTT.

The chain carries TRBV3-1 and TRBJ2-5; 7 bases are shared with TRBD2. CDR3 length: 12 residues. Germline V gene sequence: CDR1 LGHDT, CDR2 YNNKEL (reference sequence). V shed 5 bases, J shed 10 bases, and the junction held 7 bases outside the gene matches. CDR3 sequence: CASSVLRGGQYF. For the CDR3, the DNA is TGTGCCAGCAGCGTGCTCCGCGGGGGCCAGTACTTC.

The chain combines TRBV29-1 with TRBJ2-3; no definite D call. Germline V lookup: CDR1 SQVTM, CDR2 ANQGSEA. The germline V and J ends were trimmed by 0 bases and 2 bases, with 3 bases remaining between them. The CDR3 loop spans 12 amino acids. DNA for the CDR3: TGCAGCGTTGAAGAAGCCACAGATACGCAGTATTTT. It is translated as CSVEEATDTQYF.

This chain connects TRBV29-1 to TRBJ2-3; tentative D call: TRBD1 (6 bases). The CDR3 is 16 amino acids. V lost 6 bases and J 2 bases, leaving 21 bases between the germline ends. Germline CDR1 and CDR2: SQVTM and ANQGSEA. CDR3 region: CSVGRTGTGTTDTQYF. The CDR3 region has the DNA TGCAGCGTAGGCCGAACTGGAACAGGGACCACAGATACGCAGTATTTT.

V is TRBV20-1 and J is TRBJ2-4; 8 nucleotides line up with TRBD2. V trimming: 3 bases; J trimming: 3 bases; junction bases outside the gene matches: 1. CDR1 and CDR2 from the germline V gene are DFQATT and SNEGSKA (reference sequence). This CDR3 has 13 amino acids. The CDR3 DNA reads TGCAGTGCTAGCACTAGCGGCAAAAACATTCAGTACTTC. It codes for CSASTSGKNIQYF.

This clonotype came up once. V is TRBV14 and J is TRBJ2-3; 10 bases map to TRBD1. After removal of 4 bases from V and 4 bases from J, the junction contained 5 bases not matched to a gene. This CDR3 has 15 amino acids. Germline CDR1 reads SGHDN; CDR2 reads FVKESK. The CDR3 DNA is TGTGCCAGCAGCCCCGGGACAGGGGAGGCAGATACGCAGTATTTT. Protein sequence: CASSPGTGEADTQYF.

The rearrangement links TRBV7-2 to TRBJ2-7; D is unclear. Germline CDR1 SGHTA, CDR2 FQGNSA. There are 15 residues in the CDR3. With 1 base removed from V and 7 bases from J, the gap between germline ends came to 17 bases. CDR3 region: CASSLGGGRHNEQYF. DNA for the CDR3: TGTGCCAGCAGCTTAGGGGGTGGCCGTCACAATGAGCAGTACTTC.

Only a few counts were recorded for this clonotype. V usage is TRBV24-1 and J usage is TRBJ2-1; 7 nucleotides match TRBD2. CDR1 is KGHDR and CDR2 is SFDVKD in the germline V gene. The CDR3 totals 15 residues. With V trimmed by 4 bases and J by 8 bases, 10 bases remained unmatched. The CDR3 sequence: CATSEWTSGGYEQFF. Written as DNA, the CDR3 is TGTGCCACCAGTGAGTGGACTAGTGGGGGGTATGAGCAGTTCTTC.

The chain links TRBV27 to TRBJ2-5; D may match TRBD1 or TRBD2 (6 bases each). This CDR3 comprises 17 residues. V was cut by 4 bases and J by 0 bases, with 18 bases left in between. Per germline, CDR1 MNHEY and CDR2 SMNVEV (reference sequence). The CDR3 spells CASSSLSGGGHQETQYF. In DNA form, the CDR3 reads TGTGCCAGCAGTTCCTTAAGCGGAGGGGGGCACCAAGAGACCCAGTACTTC.

This clonotype was seen a handful of times. The chain links TRBV5-1 to TRBJ2-3; D not certain. The CDR3 length is 16 residues. Germline lookup yields CDR1 SGHRS and CDR2 YFSETQ. V was pared by 4 bases and J by 0 bases, with 15 bases between. The CDR3, as DNA: TGCGCCAGCAGCGCTGGTGGGAATCCTAGCACAGATACGCAGTATTTT. Encoded protein: CASSAGGNPSTDTQYF. The whole variable domain, filled in from reference TRBV5-1 and TRBJ2-3, reads KAGVTQTPRYLIKTRGQQVTLSCSPISGHRSVSWYQQTPGQGLQFLFEYFSETQRNKGNFPGRFSGRQFSNSRSEMNVSTLELGDSALYLCASSAGGNPSTDTQYFGPGTRLTVL.

The chain is built from TRBV15 and TRBJ2-3; possible D gene TRBD1, 7 bases. The CDR3 sequence is 16 residues long. Germline-derived CDR1 and CDR2 are LNHNV and YYDKDF (reference sequence). Trimming took 2 bases from V and 0 from J, leaving 12 bases between them. CDR3 in DNA: TGTGCCACCAGCAGACCCGCAGGGGGGAGCACAGATACGCAGTATTTT. It specifies CATSRPAGGSTDTQYF.

This clonotype has more than one count but fewer than ten. The J gene is TRBJ2-5, the V gene TRBV5-1, with D tentatively TRBD1 (7 bases). Germline V gene data show CDR1 as SGHRS and CDR2 as YFSETQ. V lost 0 bases, J lost 5 bases, and 23 bases lay in between. CDR3 length: 18 residues. The DNA of the CDR3 is TGCGCCAGCAGCTTGGCCTCGACAGGGAGGATAGGGATGGAGACCCAGTACTTC. It codes for CASSLASTGRIGMETQYF.

This chain joins TRBV5-1 and TRBJ2-2; weak D call: TRBD2 (6 bases). The CDR3 totals 16 residues. The germline gives CDR1 SGHRS, CDR2 YFSETQ. V dropped 5 bases and J dropped 2 bases, with 16 bases sitting between them. CDR3 bases: TGCGCCAGCAGTCGGGAGACGAGTACAAACACCGGGGAGCTGTTTTTT. Its protein product is CASSRETSTNTGELFF.

This chain joins TRBV27 and TRBJ2-5, with a tentative D call TRBD2 (6 bases). The J call could be wrong; TRBJ2-7 is a better fit for the DNA end. Germline assignment: CDR1 MNHEY and CDR2 SMNVEV (reference sequence). The CDR3 length is 13 residues. The CDR3 is CASSLKPGGEQYF. The CDR3 DNA is TGTGCCAGCAGTTTAAAACCCGGGGGCGAGCAGTACTTC.

Details on this clonotype: Sequence at one end of the junction differs from germline and may be a read error. This sequence joins TRBV12-3 or TRBV12-4 and TRBJ2-4; possibly TRBD2 for D (6 bases). The CDR3 runs 14 residues. The CDR3 region is CASGLRGAKNIQYF. The DNA for the CDR3 is TGTGCCAGCGGTTTACGGGGGGCCAAAAACATTCAGTACTTC.

The CDR3 DNA reads TGTGCCAGCAGTTACGTCGCCTACGAGCAGTACTTC. Translated: CASSYVAYEQYF. The chain carries TRBV12-3 or TRBV12-4 and TRBJ2-7; D remains unclear. The CDR3 spans 12 residues. V was trimmed by 4 bases and J by 2 bases, leaving 6 bases between them.

The CDR3 DNA is TGTGCCAGCAGCTTCTCGACCCCTGGGGCCAACGTCCTGACTTTC. This encodes CASSFSTPGANVLTF. V usage is TRBV7-2 and J usage is TRBJ2-6; no definite D call. Looked up from germline, CDR1 is SGHTA and CDR2 is FQGNSA. The CDR3 contains 15 residues. V lost 3 bases, J lost 2 bases, and 8 bases lay in between.

The chain is built from TRBV21-1 and TRBJ2-3; the table gives TRBD2 as D, unverified against the DNA. TRBV21-1 is designated a pseudogene. This CDR3 contains 14 residues. The CDR3 DNA follows: TGTGCCAGCAGCAAACGAGTCCCCACAGATACGCAGTATTTT. Protein product: CASSKRVPTDTQYF.